This T cell receptor (beta chain) was obtained from a study of shared clonotypes between healthy human individuals. Study as a whole: For every donor, three CD4 naive, three CD4 memory, two CD8 naive and one CD8 memory plates were used. Study results and limitations: Naive CD4 clonotype sharing across a few donors was 4% to 5%.

In the sorted-subset replicate PCRs, about 200 ng DNA, 25,000 to 35,000 T cell genomes, was used. Libraries were prepared by immunoSEQ multiplex PCR; TCRdb keeps only in-frame clonotypes and omits some of them. The sample lists 650,000 to 800,000 clones; approximately 77% were seen once. The CDR3 runs 14 residues. Germline V CDR1 and CDR2: SGHRS, YFSETQ. Unmatched junction bases numbered 4, after V lost 5 bases and J lost 5 bases. Of note for this clone: Its antigen is currently unknown. Other DNA sequences in the same sample also yield this CDR3.

The sample taken for sequencing was memory CD4+ T cells sorted from blood. Subset given: CD45RA-negative fraction. The chain carries TRBV5-1 and TRBJ1-4; 9 nucleotides agree with TRBD1. This TCR was sampled from a woman aged 25 to 39 in good health. The CDR3: CASRPGTGNEKLFF. For the CDR3, the DNA is TGCGCCAGCAGGCCTGGGACAGGGAATGAAAAACTGTTTTTT. Variable domain in full (rest from reference TRBV5-1 and TRBJ1-4): KAGVTQTPRYLIKTRGQQVTLSCSPISGHRSVSWYQQTPGQGLQFLFEYFSETQRNKGNFPGRFSGRQFSNSRSEMNVSTLELGDSALYLCASRPGTGNEKLFFGSGTQLSVL.